Listed below are T cell receptor beta chains from one sample, sequenced in a study of blood T cell repertoires in COVID-19. Here immunoSEQ multiplex PCR was the method, and the copy in TCRdb shows in-frame clones only, minus some. The table lists some 300,000 clones, about 88% of them singletons. The specimen sequenced was peripheral blood. The source is a woman aged 70-85 years with COVID-19, enrolled during active disease. Both conserved end residues are part of each CDR3. Fields, in order: V gene, J gene, CDR3 protein.

V: TRBV27; J: TRBJ2-1; CDR3: CASTQGSWGEQFF
V: TRBV29-1; J: TRBJ1-2; CDR3: CSVVTAGLYGYTF
V: TRBV27; J: TRBJ2-1; CDR3: CASSLRGQIYNEQFF
V: TRBV5-6; J: TRBJ2-5; CDR3: CASSLALAEETQYF
V: TRBV3-1/TRBV3-2; J: TRBJ1-2; CDR3: CASSQGDGGTYGYTF
V: TRBV28; J: TRBJ1-5; CDR3: CASSPGTGRNQPQHF
V: TRBV3-1/TRBV3-2; J: TRBJ2-2; CDR3: CASSQFLAGTGELFF
V: TRBV6-5; J: TRBJ2-5; CDR3: CASSRTGLQETQYF
V: TRBV2; J: TRBJ1-3; CDR3: CASSEGQAVFNTIYF
V: TRBV19; J: TRBJ2-1; CDR3: CASSSVEEQFF
V: TRBV29-1; J: TRBJ2-5; CDR3: CSAGGETQYF
V: TRBV27; J: TRBJ2-7; CDR3: CASSLEAEPSYEQYF
V: TRBV6-6; J: TRBJ2-7; CDR3: CASSYYEIRDEQYF
V: TRBV19; J: TRBJ2-1; CDR3: CASSPRQGAILNEQFF
V: TRBV5-4; J: TRBJ1-4; CDR3: CASQGSSDEKLFF
V: TRBV7-2; J: TRBJ1-3; CDR3: CASSPARGSGNTIYF
V: TRBV6-2/TRBV6-3; J: TRBJ2-1; CDR3: CASSDRTSGTGNEQFF
V: TRBV30; J: TRBJ2-5; CDR3: CAWSEGTRGETQYF
V: TRBV3-1/TRBV3-2; J: TRBJ1-2; CDR3: CASSQGGSGYGYTF
V: TRBV4-3; J: TRBJ2-3; CDR3: CASSLSGGAPDTQYF
V: TRBV5-1; J: TRBJ2-7; CDR3: CASSLLAGGWYEQYF
V: TRBV6-5; J: TRBJ1-2; CDR3: CASSYTGTGELYGYTF
V: TRBV9; J: TRBJ1-3; CDR3: CASSSRQGDNSGNTIYF
V: TRBV6-5; J: TRBJ1-1; CDR3: CASSFGQGRTEAFF
V: TRBV18; J: TRBJ2-1; CDR3: CASSPGTGEREQFF
V: TRBV2; J: TRBJ1-1; CDR3: CASREGGEDFF
V: TRBV28; J: TRBJ2-1; CDR3: CASKGGGDEQFF
V: TRBV2; J: TRBJ1-1; CDR3: CASSAEGPTEAFF
V: TRBV5-6; J: TRBJ1-2; CDR3: CASSLGGNYGYTF
V: TRBV19; J: TRBJ1-4; CDR3: CASSPRTGLGEKLFF
V: TRBV2; J: TRBJ1-6; CDR3: CASSVGQVGNSPLHF
V: TRBV5-6; J: TRBJ2-1; CDR3: CASSLAGLKASNEQFF
V: TRBV3-1/TRBV3-2; J: TRBJ2-4; CDR3: CASSQFTAGSAKNIQYF
V: TRBV7-2; J: TRBJ2-7; CDR3: CASSVRGTGTGAYEQYF
V: TRBV28; J: TRBJ2-7; CDR3: CASSLQGIYEQYF
V: TRBV6-5; J: TRBJ2-5; CDR3: CASRRDIKGGETQYF
V: TRBV12-3/TRBV12-4; J: TRBJ2-5; CDR3: CASTFTLRETQYF
V: TRBV2; J: TRBJ1-6; CDR3: CASRSGGNNSPLHF
V: TRBV3-1/TRBV3-2; J: TRBJ2-5; CDR3: CASSLIAGGTQETQYF
V: TRBV5-8; J: TRBJ1-3; CDR3: CASSLEGQGSGNTIYF
V: TRBV7-9; J: TRBJ1-2; CDR3: CASSFLGGGYGYTF
V: TRBV29-1; J: TRBJ2-5; CDR3: CSVRAGGGGETQYF
V: TRBV24-1; J: TRBJ2-3; CDR3: CATSDFWRAGTDTQYF
V: TRBV18; J: TRBJ1-3; CDR3: CASSPQTGLSGNTIYF
V: TRBV5-4; J: TRBJ2-7; CDR3: CASSGRQGSDEQYF
V: TRBV19; J: TRBJ1-2; CDR3: CASRRERGYTF
V: TRBV2; J: TRBJ1-5; CDR3: CASTPGQGGQPQHF
V: TRBV19; J: TRBJ2-5; CDR3: CASSIGSRRAGREETQYF
V: TRBV10-3; J: TRBJ1-1; CDR3: CAISESTDRERDEAFF
V: TRBV6-5; J: TRBJ2-3; CDR3: CASRGLAGGPTQYF
V: TRBV7-9; J: TRBJ2-3; CDR3: CASSLGERVGTDTQYF
V: TRBV20-1; J: TRBJ1-2; CDR3: CSAKEGVGYTF
V: TRBV11-2; J: TRBJ2-1; CDR3: CASSETGGDEQFF
V: TRBV18; J: TRBJ2-7; CDR3: CASSRQGFYEQYF
V: TRBV30; J: TRBJ2-5; CDR3: CASQRGSYQETQYF
V: TRBV24-1; J: TRBJ2-5; CDR3: CATSDPSDRLDRETQYF
V: TRBV19; J: TRBJ1-1; CDR3: CASSSDRELYTEAFF
V: TRBV7-9; J: TRBJ1-2; CDR3: CASTLGGGGGYTF
V: TRBV19; J: TRBJ1-5; CDR3: CASTLLYRYSNQPQHF